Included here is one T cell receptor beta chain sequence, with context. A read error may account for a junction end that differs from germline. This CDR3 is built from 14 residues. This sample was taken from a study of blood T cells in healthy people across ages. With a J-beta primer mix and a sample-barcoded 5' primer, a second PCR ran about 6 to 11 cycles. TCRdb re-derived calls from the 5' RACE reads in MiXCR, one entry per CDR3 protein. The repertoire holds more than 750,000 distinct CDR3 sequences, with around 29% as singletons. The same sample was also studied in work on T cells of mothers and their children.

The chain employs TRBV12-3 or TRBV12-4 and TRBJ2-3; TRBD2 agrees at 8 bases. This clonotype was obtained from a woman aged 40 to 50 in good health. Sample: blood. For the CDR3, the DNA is TGTGCCAGCAGATCCAGCGGGAGCGCAGATGCGCAGTATTTT. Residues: CASRSSGSADAQYF.